The 23 T cell receptor beta chains reported below all come from one sample, sequenced in a study of shared clonotypes between healthy human individuals. Libraries were prepared by immunoSEQ multiplex PCR; TCRdb keeps only in-frame clonotypes and omits some of them. The table has roughly 2,000,000 clones, around 96% seen once. The naive CD8 population came from CD45RO-negative cells selected for CCR7, without terminally differentiated effector memory CD45RA+ cells. The material sequenced was naive CD8+ T cells sorted from blood. The receptor set was obtained from a man younger than 35 in good health.

The chain joins TRBV27 to TRBJ2-3; D gene uncertain. The CDR3 runs 14 residues. Trimming removed 2 bases at V and 2 bases at J, with 8 bases between. Germline CDR1 and CDR2: MNHEY and SMNVEV (reference sequence). CDR3 region: CASSLGQHTDTQYF. The CDR3 coding sequence is TGTGCCAGCAGTTTAGGGCAGCACACAGATACGCAGTATTTT.

This chain connects TRBV4-1 to TRBJ1-4; 8 bases align to TRBD1. Trimming at V came to 1 base and at J to 2 bases, leaving 6 bases not matched to a gene. CDR3 length equals 17 residues. In germline, CDR1 is MGHRA, CDR2 YSYEKL. The CDR3 nucleotides are TGCGCCAGCAGCCAAGTCGACAGGGGATTGACTAATGAAAAACTGTTTTTT. Translated: CASSQVDRGLTNEKLFF.

This chain connects TRBV29-1 to TRBJ1-1; D is ambiguous. V was shortened by 5 bases and J by 1 base, with 8 bases between the two germline ends. The CDR3 has 12 residues. Germline V gene data show CDR1 as SQVTM and CDR2 as ANQGSEA. The CDR3 bases are TGCAGCGTTCAACCGGGGAACACTGAAGCTTTCTTT. This codes for CSVQPGNTEAFF.

The CDR3 DNA sequence: TGTGCCAGCAGCTATGGGGGTGTTCCAAGTGTAGGAAAACTGTTTTTT. Its protein is CASSYGGVPSVGKLFF. J is TRBJ1-4 and V is TRBV5-4; maybe TRBD1 (5 bases). Per the germline V gene, CDR1 is SGHNT and CDR2 is YYREEE (reference sequence). V lost 3 bases to trimming and J lost 10 bases, with 22 bases between them. The CDR3 loop spans 16 amino acids.

As concerns this clone: Other DNA sequences in the same sample also yield this CDR3. This rearrangement joins TRBV15 to TRBJ1-5; possibly TRBD1 for D (5 bases). In germline, CDR1 is LNHNV, CDR2 YYDKDF (reference sequence). Trimming stripped 3 bases from V and 0 bases from J, with 9 bases between. The CDR3 runs to 15 residues. The CDR3 is CATSRGRDSNQPQHF. CDR3 nucleotides: TGTGCCACCAGCAGGGGCAGGGATAGCAATCAGCCCCAGCATTTT.

The chain recombines TRBV18 with TRBJ2-3; D might be TRBD2 (5 bases). Between the trimmed V and J ends, which lost 4 bases and 2 bases, there was a span of 10 bases. Germline-derived CDR1 and CDR2 are KGHSH and LQKENI. The CDR3 runs 14 residues. DNA of the CDR3: TGTGCCAGCTCACTGGGAGCGTCCACAGATACGCAGTATTTT. It codes for CASSLGASTDTQYF.

There are a few counts of this clone. The chain links TRBV5-6 to TRBJ1-2, with 7 bases lining up with TRBD1. The V gene end was trimmed by 4 bases and the J gene end by 2 bases; junction bases not matched to a gene: 2. Germline values: CDR1 SGHDT, CDR2 YYEEEE. The CDR3 covers 13 residues. The CDR3 protein is CASSVGGNYGYTF. CDR3 DNA sequence: TGTGCCAGCAGCGTAGGGGGCAACTATGGCTACACCTTC.

The chain combines TRBV9 with TRBJ2-7; D is undetermined. The V gene lost 0 bases and the J gene lost 2 bases, with 12 bases spanning the gap. Germline CDR1 is SGDLS and CDR2 is YYNGEE. This CDR3 is built from 15 residues. CDR3 amino acids: CASSVAPASTYEQYF. The CDR3 DNA sequence: TGTGCCAGCAGCGTAGCTCCGGCCAGTACCTACGAGCAGTACTTC.

This rearrangement joins TRBV5-6 to TRBJ2-1; 9 bases are shared with TRBD1. V was pared by 4 bases and J by 4 bases, with 6 bases of the junction left unmatched. CDR1 is SGHDT, CDR2 YYEEEE, per germline. CDR3 length equals 15 residues. CDR3 nucleotide sequence: TGTGCCAGCAGCAACGCGGGACAGGGTTACAATGAGCAGTTCTTC. Its protein is CASSNAGQGYNEQFF.

The V call is TRBV19, the J call TRBJ1-4; D may be TRBD1 (5 bases). V was clipped by 7 bases and J by 4 bases, with 13 bases between them. Germline CDR1 is LNHDA and CDR2 is SQIVND (reference sequence). The CDR3 has 14 amino acids. The CDR3 spells CASTRDGFNEKLFF. CDR3 bases: TGTGCCAGTACCCGGGACGGATTTAATGAAAAACTGTTTTTT. Full variable domain (outside the CDR3, taken from reference TRBV19 and TRBJ1-4): DGGITQSPKYLFRKEGQNVTLSCEQNLNHDAMYWYRQDPGQGLRLIYYSQIVNDFQKGDIAEGYSVSREKKESFPLTVTSAQKNPTAFYLCASTRDGFNEKLFFGSGTQLSVL.

The chain recombines TRBV7-3 with TRBJ2-7, with unresolved D. The CDR3 has 15 amino acids. Per germline, CDR1 SGHTA and CDR2 FQGTGA. Trimming shortened V by 5 bases and J by 0 bases, and 14 bases separated the two germline ends. The CDR3 DNA is TGTGCCAGCAGCCCTATTTGGTGGGGCTCCTACGAGCAGTACTTC. Protein sequence: CASSPIWWGSYEQYF. Full variable domain (missing parts from reference TRBV7-3 and TRBJ2-7): GAGVSQTPSNKVTEKGKYVELRCDPISGHTALYWYRQSLGQGPEFLIYFQGTGAADDSGLPNDRFFAVRPEGSVSTLKIQRTERGDSAVYLCASSPIWWGSYEQYFGPGTRLTVT.

The chain joins TRBV11-2 to TRBJ2-1, with D possibly called TRBD1 or TRBD2 (6 bases each). V lost 4 bases and J lost 5, with 18 bases in between. The CDR3 loop spans 16 amino acids. From germline, CDR1 is SGHAT and CDR2 FQNNGV. The CDR3 nucleotides are TGTGCCAGCAGCTCTTTACGGGGGCCGCGAGACAATGAGCAGTTCTTC. Translated: CASSSLRGPRDNEQFF.

V is TRBV2 and J is TRBJ1-5; the D is unclear. V was cut by 7 bases and J by 4 bases, with 11 bases left in between. This CDR3 has 13 amino acids. Per the germline V gene, CDR1 is SNHLY and CDR2 is FYNNEI. The CDR3 nucleotides read TGTGCCAGCACCTCGGACGGTAATCAGCCCCAGCATTTT. Encoded protein: CASTSDGNQPQHF.

This chain joins TRBV13 and TRBJ2-7, with 7 nucleotides matching TRBD1. Germline V gene lookup returns CDR1 PRHDT and CDR2 FYEKMQ (reference sequence). V was clipped by 5 bases and J by 4 bases; unmatched bases: 11. This CDR3 contains 15 residues. DNA for the CDR3: TGTGCCAGCAGCGGAGAAGGGCAGGGGGAATACGAGCAGTACTTC. It specifies CASSGEGQGEYEQYF. Supplemented by reference TRBV13 and TRBJ2-7, the full variable domain reads AAGVIQSPRHLIKEKRETATLKCYPIPRHDTVYWYQQGPGQDPQFLISFYEKMQSDKGSIPDRFSAQQFSDYHSELNMSSLELGDSALYFCASSGEGQGEYEQYFGPGTRLTVT.

The V and J genes are TRBV28 and TRBJ2-7, with D hard to call. Trimming left V 1 base short and J 2 bases short, with 9 bases between. The germline V gene encodes CDR1 MDHEN and CDR2 SYDVKM. The CDR3 spans 14 residues. The CDR3 here is CASSLSGSPYEQYF. CDR3 DNA sequence: TGTGCCAGCAGTTTATCCGGGTCCCCCTACGAGCAGTACTTC.

The chain is built from TRBV29-1 and TRBJ1-1; TRBD1 matches 9 bases. Trimming at V came to 7 bases and at J to 1 base, leaving 4 bases not matched to a gene. The germline V gene encodes CDR1 SQVTM and CDR2 ANQGSEA. This CDR3 is 13 amino acids long. The CDR3 spells CSDGQGTNTEAFF. The CDR3, as DNA: TGCAGCGACGGACAGGGGACGAACACTGAAGCTTTCTTT.

The chain joins TRBV7-9 to TRBJ1-1; a possible D gene is TRBD1 (5 bases). The germline V and J ends were trimmed by 4 bases and 11 bases, with 17 bases remaining between them. This CDR3 is 13 amino acids long. The germline gives CDR1 SEHNR, CDR2 FQNEAQ (reference sequence). The CDR3 region is CASSYLGQPSAFF. For the CDR3, the DNA is TGTGCCAGCAGCTATCTTGGACAACCCTCGGCTTTCTTT.

The V and J genes are TRBV2 and TRBJ2-3; D is ambiguous. There are 13 residues in the CDR3. Trimming removed 8 bases from V and 2 bases from J, with 11 bases in between. Germline V lookup: CDR1 SNHLY, CDR2 FYNNEI. As DNA, the CDR3 is TGTGCCAGCTCCCATACAATCACAGATACGCAGTATTTT. Translation gives CASSHTITDTQYF.

Comments on this clone: Other nucleotide sequences from this sample produce the same CDR3. This sequence joins TRBV28 and TRBJ2-7; D assignment may be TRBD1 or TRBD2 (5 bases each). This CDR3 has 14 residues. Trimming stripped 6 bases from V and 3 bases from J, with 15 bases between. The germline gives CDR1 MDHEN, CDR2 SYDVKM. The CDR3 DNA reads TGTGCCAGCAGCCTTGGAGCAGGGAGCTACGAGCAGTACTTC. Protein: CASSLGAGSYEQYF.

The chain employs TRBV29-1 and TRBJ2-7; D remains unclear. V gave up 6 bases and J gave up 6 bases, with 12 bases separating them. The CDR3 extends over 11 amino acids. The germline gives CDR1 SQVTM, CDR2 ANQGSEA. DNA of the CDR3: TGCAGCGTCCGGTGGGGTATCGAGCAGTACTTC. Its translation: CSVRWGIEQYF.

This sequence joins TRBV6-5 and TRBJ2-7; TRBD1 matches at 8 bases. The CDR3 length is 15 residues. The trim removed 2 bases at V and 2 bases at J, leaving 5 bases unmatched. Germline V gives CDR1 MNHEY, CDR2 SVGAGI. This CDR3 reads CASSYGQGGAYEQYF. For the CDR3, the DNA is TGTGCCAGCAGTTACGGACAGGGTGGGGCCTACGAGCAGTACTTC.

Remarks on this clone: Other DNA sequences in the sample encode the same CDR3. The rearrangement joins TRBV7-9 to TRBJ2-7, with a tentative D call TRBD2 (6 bases). Germline V gene sequence: CDR1 SEHNR, CDR2 FQNEAQ (reference sequence). Trimming removed 1 base at V and 5 bases at J, with 6 bases between. The length of the CDR3 is 12 residues. CDR3 DNA: TGTGCCAGCAGCTTAGGCGGGGACGAGCAGTACTTC. This gives the protein CASSLGGDEQYF.

V is TRBV9 and J is TRBJ2-1; 8 bases are shared with TRBD1. The CDR3 is made up of 16 amino acids. Germline lookup yields CDR1 SGDLS and CDR2 YYNGEE. Trimming at V came to 3 bases and at J to 3 bases, leaving 8 bases not matched to a gene. CDR3 amino acids: CASSAESGGFYNEQFF. The CDR3 nucleotides are TGTGCCAGCAGCGCGGAATCAGGGGGCTTCTACAATGAGCAGTTCTTC.